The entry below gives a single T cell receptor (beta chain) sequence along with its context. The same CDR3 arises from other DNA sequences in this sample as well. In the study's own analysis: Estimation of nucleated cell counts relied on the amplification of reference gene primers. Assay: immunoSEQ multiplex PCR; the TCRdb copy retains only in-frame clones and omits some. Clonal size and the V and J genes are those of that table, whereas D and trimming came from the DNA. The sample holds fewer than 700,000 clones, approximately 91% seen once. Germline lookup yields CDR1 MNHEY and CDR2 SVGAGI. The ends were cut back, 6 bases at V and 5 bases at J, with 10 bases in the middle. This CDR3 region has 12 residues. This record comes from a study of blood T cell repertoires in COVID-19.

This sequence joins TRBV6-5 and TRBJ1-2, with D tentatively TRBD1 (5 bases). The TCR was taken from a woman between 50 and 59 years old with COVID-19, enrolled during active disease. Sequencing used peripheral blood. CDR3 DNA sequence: TGTGCCAGCAGGCGGGGGGGATATGGCTACACCTTC. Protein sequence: CASRRGGYGYTF.